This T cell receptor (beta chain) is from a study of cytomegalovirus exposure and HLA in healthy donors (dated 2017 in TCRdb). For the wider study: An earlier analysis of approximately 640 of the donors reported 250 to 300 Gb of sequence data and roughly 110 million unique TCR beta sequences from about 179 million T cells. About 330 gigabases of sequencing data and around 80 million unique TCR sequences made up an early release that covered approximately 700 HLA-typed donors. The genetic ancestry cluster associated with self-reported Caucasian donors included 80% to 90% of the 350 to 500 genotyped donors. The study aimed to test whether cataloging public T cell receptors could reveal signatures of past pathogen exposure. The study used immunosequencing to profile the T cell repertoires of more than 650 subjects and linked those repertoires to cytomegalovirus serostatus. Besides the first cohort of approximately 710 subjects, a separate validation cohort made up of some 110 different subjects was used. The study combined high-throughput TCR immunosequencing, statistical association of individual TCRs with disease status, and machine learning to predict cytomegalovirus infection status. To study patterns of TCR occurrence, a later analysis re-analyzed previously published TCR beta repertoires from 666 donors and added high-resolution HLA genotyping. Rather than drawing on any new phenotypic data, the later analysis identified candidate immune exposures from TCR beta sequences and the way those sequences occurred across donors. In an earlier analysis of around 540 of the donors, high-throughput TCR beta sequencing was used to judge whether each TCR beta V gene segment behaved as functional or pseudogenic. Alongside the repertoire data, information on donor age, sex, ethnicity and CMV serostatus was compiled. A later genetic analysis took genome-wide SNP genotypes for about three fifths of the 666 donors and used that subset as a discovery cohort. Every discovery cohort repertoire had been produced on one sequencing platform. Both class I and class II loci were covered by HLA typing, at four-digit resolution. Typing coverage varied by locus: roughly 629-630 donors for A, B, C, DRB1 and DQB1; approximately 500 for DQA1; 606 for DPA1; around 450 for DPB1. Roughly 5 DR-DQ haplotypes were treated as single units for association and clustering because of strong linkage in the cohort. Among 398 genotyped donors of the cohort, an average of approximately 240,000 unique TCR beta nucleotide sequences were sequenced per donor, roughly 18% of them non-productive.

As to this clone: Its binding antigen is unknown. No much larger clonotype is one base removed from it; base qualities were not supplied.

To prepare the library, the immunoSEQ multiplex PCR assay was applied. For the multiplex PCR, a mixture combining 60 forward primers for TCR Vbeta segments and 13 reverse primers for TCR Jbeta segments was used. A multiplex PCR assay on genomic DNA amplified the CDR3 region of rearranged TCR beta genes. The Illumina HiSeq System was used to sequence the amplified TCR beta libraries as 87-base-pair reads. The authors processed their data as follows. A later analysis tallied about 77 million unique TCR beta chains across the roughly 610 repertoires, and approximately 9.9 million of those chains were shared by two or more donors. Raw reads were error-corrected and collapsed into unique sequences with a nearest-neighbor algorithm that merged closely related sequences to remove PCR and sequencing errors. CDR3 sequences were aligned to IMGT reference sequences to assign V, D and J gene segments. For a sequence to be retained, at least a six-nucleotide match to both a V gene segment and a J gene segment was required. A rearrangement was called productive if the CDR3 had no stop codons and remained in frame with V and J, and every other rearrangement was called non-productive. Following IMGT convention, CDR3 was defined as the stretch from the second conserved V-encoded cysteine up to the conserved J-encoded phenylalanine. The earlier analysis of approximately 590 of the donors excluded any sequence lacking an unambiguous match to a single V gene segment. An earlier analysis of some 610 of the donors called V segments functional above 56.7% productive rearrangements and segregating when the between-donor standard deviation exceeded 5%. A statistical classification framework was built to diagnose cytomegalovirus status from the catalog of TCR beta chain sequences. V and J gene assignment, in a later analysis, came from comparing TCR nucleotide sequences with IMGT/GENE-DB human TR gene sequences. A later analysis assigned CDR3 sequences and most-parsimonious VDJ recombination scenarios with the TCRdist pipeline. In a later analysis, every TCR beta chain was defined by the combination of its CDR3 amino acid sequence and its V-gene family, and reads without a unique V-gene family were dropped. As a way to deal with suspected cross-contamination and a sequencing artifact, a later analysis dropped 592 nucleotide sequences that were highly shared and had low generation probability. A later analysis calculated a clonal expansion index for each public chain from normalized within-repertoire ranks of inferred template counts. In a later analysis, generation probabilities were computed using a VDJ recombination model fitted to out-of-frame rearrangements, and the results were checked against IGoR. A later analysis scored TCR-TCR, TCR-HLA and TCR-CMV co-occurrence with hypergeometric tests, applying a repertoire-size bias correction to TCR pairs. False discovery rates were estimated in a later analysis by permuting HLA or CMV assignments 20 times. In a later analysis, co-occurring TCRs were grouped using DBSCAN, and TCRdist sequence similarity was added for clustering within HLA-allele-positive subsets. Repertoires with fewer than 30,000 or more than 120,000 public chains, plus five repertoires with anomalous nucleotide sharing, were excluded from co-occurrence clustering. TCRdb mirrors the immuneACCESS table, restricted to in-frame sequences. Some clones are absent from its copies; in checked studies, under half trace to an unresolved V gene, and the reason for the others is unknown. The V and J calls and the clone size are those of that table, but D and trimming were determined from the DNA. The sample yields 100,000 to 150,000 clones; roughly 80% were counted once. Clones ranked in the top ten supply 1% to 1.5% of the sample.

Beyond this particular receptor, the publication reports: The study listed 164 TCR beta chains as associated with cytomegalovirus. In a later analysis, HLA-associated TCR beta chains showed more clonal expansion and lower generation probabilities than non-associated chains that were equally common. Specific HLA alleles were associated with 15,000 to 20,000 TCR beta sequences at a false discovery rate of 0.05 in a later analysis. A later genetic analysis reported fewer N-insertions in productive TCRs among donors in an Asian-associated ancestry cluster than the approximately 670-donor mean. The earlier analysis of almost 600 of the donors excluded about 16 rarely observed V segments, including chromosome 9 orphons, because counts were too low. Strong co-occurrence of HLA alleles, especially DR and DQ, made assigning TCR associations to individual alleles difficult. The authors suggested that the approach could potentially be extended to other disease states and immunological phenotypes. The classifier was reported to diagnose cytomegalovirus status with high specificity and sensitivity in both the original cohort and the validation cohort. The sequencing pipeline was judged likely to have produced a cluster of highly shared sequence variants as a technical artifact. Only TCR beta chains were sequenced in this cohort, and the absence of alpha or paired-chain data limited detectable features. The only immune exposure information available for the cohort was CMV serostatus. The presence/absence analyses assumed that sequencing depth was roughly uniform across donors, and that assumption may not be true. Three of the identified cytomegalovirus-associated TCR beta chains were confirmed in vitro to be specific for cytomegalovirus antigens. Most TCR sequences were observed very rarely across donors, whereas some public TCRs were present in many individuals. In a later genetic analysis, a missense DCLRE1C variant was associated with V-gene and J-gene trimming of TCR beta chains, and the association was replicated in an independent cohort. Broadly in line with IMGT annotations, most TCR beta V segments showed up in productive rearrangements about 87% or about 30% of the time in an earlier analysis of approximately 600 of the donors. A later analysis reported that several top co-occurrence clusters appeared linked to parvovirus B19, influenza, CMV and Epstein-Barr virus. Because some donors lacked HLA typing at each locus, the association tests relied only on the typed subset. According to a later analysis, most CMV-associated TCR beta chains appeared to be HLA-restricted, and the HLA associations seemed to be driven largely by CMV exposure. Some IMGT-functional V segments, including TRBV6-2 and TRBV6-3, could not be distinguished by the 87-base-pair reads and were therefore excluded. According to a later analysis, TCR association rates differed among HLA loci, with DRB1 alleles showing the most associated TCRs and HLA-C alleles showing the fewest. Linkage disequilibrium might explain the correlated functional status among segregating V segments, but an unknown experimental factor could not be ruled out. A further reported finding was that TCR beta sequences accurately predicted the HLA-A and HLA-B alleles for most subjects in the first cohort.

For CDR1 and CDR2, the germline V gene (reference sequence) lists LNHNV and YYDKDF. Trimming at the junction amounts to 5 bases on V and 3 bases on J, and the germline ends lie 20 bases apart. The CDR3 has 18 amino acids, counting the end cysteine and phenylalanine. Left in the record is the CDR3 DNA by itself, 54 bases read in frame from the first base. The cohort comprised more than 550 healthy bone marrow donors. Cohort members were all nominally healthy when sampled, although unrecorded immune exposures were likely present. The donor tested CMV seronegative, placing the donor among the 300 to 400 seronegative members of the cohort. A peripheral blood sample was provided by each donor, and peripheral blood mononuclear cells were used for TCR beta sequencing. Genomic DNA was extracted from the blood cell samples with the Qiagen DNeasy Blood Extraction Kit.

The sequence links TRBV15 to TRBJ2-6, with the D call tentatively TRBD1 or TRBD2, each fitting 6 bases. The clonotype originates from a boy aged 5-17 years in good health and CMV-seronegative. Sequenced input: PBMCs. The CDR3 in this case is CATSGGGYREGGANVLTF. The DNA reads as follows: TGTGCCACCAGCGGAGGGGGATACAGGGAAGGTGGGGCCAACGTCCTGACTTTC.